This T cell receptor (beta chain) was sequenced in a study of cytotoxic CD8 clonotypes in ibrutinib-treated CLL. Study summary: Patients gave response samples after a median about 12 months of treatment, range 6 to 36.

Germline-derived CDR1 and CDR2 are SGHTS and YDEGEE. CDR3 length: 15 amino acids. V lost 4 bases, J lost 0 bases, and 13 bases lay in between. This table comes from immunoSEQ multiplex PCR, and its TCRdb copy is limited to in-frame clones, with some not included. The data contain around 140,000 clones, roughly 80% of them seen just once; the ten biggest clones take up 25% to 30%. Study-wide points: Sustained-remission and progressing patients diverged in sampling times.

Of note for this clone: Its antigen is unidentified.

The V call is TRBV5-8, the J call TRBJ1-2; weak D call: TRBD1 (5 bases). The receptor comes from a human donor with chronic lymphocytic leukemia. Sequenced material: PBMCs, taken after 12 months of ibrutinib treatment. CDR3 DNA sequence: TGTGCCAGCAGCCCCTGGGACGGAGCTAACTATGGCTACACCTTC. As protein: CASSPWDGANYGYTF.